This TCR beta chain was observed in a study of regulatory T cells in long-lasting Graves disease. Overall study results and limits: It was in persistent disease that TRBV28, TRBJ1-2 and TRBJ2-5 were favored. Results may be inaccurate due to the small sample size.

The junction had 4 bases not matched to a gene; V was cut back by 2 bases and J by 4 bases. The CDR3 runs to 14 residues. Germline V CDR1 and CDR2: GTSNPN, SVGIG (reference sequence). Many counts were recorded for this clonotype. Its antigen is not known. iRepertoire HTBI primers and Arm-PCR of CDR3 regions built TCR beta libraries. TCRdb reprocessed the multiplex PCR reads via MiXCR and lists one record per CDR3 protein. Of 400,000 to 450,000 distinct CDR3 sequences listed, about 15% are singletons. Sample time point: newly diagnosed GD, antithyroid drugs for less than 3 months. The TCR library was made from RNA extracted from PBMCs. This sample was shared with a second study, whose subject was T cells in Graves' hyperthyroidism and ophthalmopathy. That paper states: Most thyroid clonotypes with frequency above 0.001 were detected in blood.

The sequence was collected from a woman in her twenties or thirties with Graves disease. V and J are TRBV30 and TRBJ1-5, with 8 bases lining up with TRBD1. The specimen comprised peripheral blood mononuclear cells (PBMCs), sampled at new diagnosis, from a patient treated with antithyroid drugs. CDR3 bases: TGTGCCTGGAGTAAGGGACAGGCGAATCAGCCCCAGCATTTT. As protein: CAWSKGQANQPQHF.